This TCR beta chain emerged from a study of blood T cell repertoires in COVID-19. On the study more broadly: PBMCs, B-cell-depleted T cells, or T cells were the source of the cDNA or gDNA that made up the material.

Followed longitudinally, the Seattle patients had been enrolled during active infection. The authors' processing: The authors estimated nucleated cell counts from reference gene primer amplification. This table comes from immunoSEQ multiplex PCR, and its TCRdb copy is limited to in-frame clones, with some not included. The DNA gave D and trimming, while V, J and clone size come from that table. Of around 200,000 clones listed, about 85% were seen once; the top ten hold about 14%. CDR3 length: 18 amino acids. Germline-derived CDR1 and CDR2 are LNHDA and SQIVND (reference sequence). Germline trimming cut 1 base from V and 0 bases from J; bases unmatched to any gene: 6.

The sample taken for sequencing was peripheral blood. The sequence came from a woman in her sixties or seventies with COVID-19, enrolled during active disease. The chain uses TRBV19 and TRBJ1-1; 12 bases line up with TRBD1. The CDR3 sequence: CASSIAGTGGFMNTEAFF. DNA of the CDR3: TGTGCCAGTAGTATAGCCGGGACAGGGGGCTTCATGAACACTGAAGCTTTCTTT.